The rows below give T cell receptor beta chains drawn from one sample of a study of blood T cells in healthy people across ages. TCRdb reanalysed the 5' RACE reads using MiXCR and keeps one entry per CDR3 protein. The sample holds 1.5 million to 2 million distinct CDR3 sequences, approximately 50% seen once. The material sequenced was blood. These receptors came from a middle-aged woman in good health. Each CDR3 is given with its conserved first and last residue. A D gene is named only where the DNA matches it firmly. Part of the rows lack a size; the others show once, few, many or a class for expanded clones.

d_call | clone_size | j_call | v_call | cdr3_nt | cdr3_aa
TRBD2 | NA | TRBJ2-3 | TRBV27 | TGTGCCAGCAGTACCCGGACTAGCGGGGGGGGCACAGATACGCAGTATTTT | CASSTRTSGGGTDTQYF
NA | NA | TRBJ2-7 | TRBV7-2 | TGTGCCAGCAGCTTCACCCGAGGTTACGAGCAGTACTTC | CASSFTRGYEQYF
NA | NA | TRBJ2-3 | TRBV4-2 | TGTGCCAGCAGCCAAGGTTTTGGCAGCCGAGCGCAGTATTTT | CASSQGFGSRAQYF
NA | NA | TRBJ2-1 | TRBV27 | TGTGCCAGCAGTTCTACGGCAGTCAATGAGCAGTTCTTC | CASSSTAVNEQFF
TRBD1 | few | TRBJ1-2 | TRBV14 | TGTGCCAGCAGCCAAGCAGCACAGGGGTTTACTAACTATGGCTACACCTTC | CASSQAAQGFTNYGYTF
NA | NA | TRBJ2-1 | TRBV12-3/TRBV12-4 | TGTGCCAGCAGGTCTAGCGTTAGCTCCTACAATGAGCAGTTCTTC | CASRSSVSSYNEQFF
TRBD1 | few | TRBJ1-2 | TRBV6-1 | TGTGCCAGCAGTACAAATACAGGGGTGGATGGCTACACCTTC | CASSTNTGVDGYTF
NA | few | TRBJ2-3 | TRBV7-2 | TGTGCCAGCAGCTCACTAGGGAGGGGGGGGGCGGAACGCACAGATACGCAGTATTTT | CASSSLGRGGAERTDTQYF
NA | NA | TRBJ2-5 | TRBV7-9 | TGTGCCAGCAGCCGCCCCGCTGACACCTTCAATGTAGAGACCCAGTACTTC | CASSRPADTFNVETQYF
NA | NA | TRBJ1-6 | TRBV7-2 | TGTGCCAGCAGCTTAGAGGGGTGGTCACCCCTCCACTTT | CASSLEGWSPLHF
NA | NA | TRBJ1-2 | TRBV3-1 | TGTGCCAGCAACCGAGCGGGGCAGAACTATGGCTACACCTTC | CASNRAGQNYGYTF
TRBD1 | NA | TRBJ1-2 | TRBV7-9 | TGTGCCAGCAGCACCACAGGGGAGGAGGAGAATGGCTACACCTTC | CASSTTGEEENGYTF
NA | few | TRBJ2-7 | TRBV7-2 | TGTGCCAGCAGCCATCCTCAGGGCCAAGGGGCGTACGAGCAGTACTTC | CASSHPQGQGAYEQYF
NA | NA | TRBJ2-1 | TRBV28 | TGTGCCAGCAATTATGGCGGCCCCAATGCGCAGTTCTTC | CASNYGGPNAQFF
NA | NA | TRBJ1-1 | TRBV27 | TGTGCCAGCAGTTTATTTGCCGTTCGGGTTAACACTGAAGCTTTCTTT | CASSLFAVRVNTEAFF
NA | few | TRBJ2-7 | TRBV6-2/TRBV6-3 | TGTGCCAGCAACAGCGAATACGAGCAGTACTTC | CASNSEYEQYF
TRBD2 | NA | TRBJ2-7 | TRBV13 | TGTGCCAGCAGCCTACCTAGCGGGGGACCTTACAATGAGCAGTACTTC | CASSLPSGGPYNEQYF
TRBD2 | NA | TRBJ2-1 | TRBV7-2 | TGTGCCAGCACTCGACAGGGACTAGCGACGCATGAGCAGTTCTTC | CASTRQGLATHEQFF
NA | few | TRBJ1-5 | TRBV3-1 | TGTGCCAGCAGCCGACCAGGGGTGCAGCCCCAGCATTTT | CASSRPGVQPQHF
TRBD1 | NA | TRBJ1-1 | TRBV3-1 | TGTGCCAGCAGGCCCTATCAGGGGGTTAAGAACACTGAAGCTTTCTTT | CASRPYQGVKNTEAFF
TRBD2 | NA | TRBJ2-1 | TRBV4-1 | TGCGCCAGTAACCCTAGCGGGAGTAACAATGAGCAGTTCTTC | CASNPSGSNNEQFF
TRBD1 | NA | TRBJ2-1 | TRBV7-8 | TGTGCCAGCAGTACATACGGGACAGTTGTTGATGAGCAGTTCTTC | CASSTYGTVVDEQFF
NA | NA | TRBJ2-5 | TRBV11-1 | TGTGCCAGCAGCTCCCGTTTAAGGGGCAAACAAGAGACCCAGTACTTC | CASSSRLRGKQETQYF